At least ten counts were recorded for the clone carrying this TCR beta chain. Its antigen remains unidentified. Hyperthyroidism patients were newly diagnosed, had disease duration under 2 months, and were aged 18 to 65 years. These data come from a study of T cells in Graves' hyperthyroidism and ophthalmopathy. Across the whole study: Peripheral blood samples were taken at initial diagnosis, prior to any treatment. The study, taken as a whole, reports: Most expanded thyroid clonotypes above 0.001 also appeared in blood.

The CDR3 regions of TCR beta were amplified from RNA transcripts. Carried out on the TCR CDR3, a first-round RT-PCR used the HTBI primer set. From the multiplex PCR reads, TCRdb called clonotypes with MiXCR, one entry per CDR3 protein. The sample contains 350,000 to 400,000 distinct CDR3 sequences, 14% to 15% of which appear only once. The CDR3 is 12 amino acids. Germline lookup yields CDR1 DFQATT and CDR2 SNEGSKA (reference sequence). V lost 0 bases to trimming and J lost 4 bases, with 7 bases between them. Sequencing was performed on blood. This sequence was found in a woman between 25 and 40 years old with Graves' hyperthyroidism. The chain is built from TRBV20-1 and TRBJ2-7; D remains unclear. In nucleotides, the CDR3 is TGCAGTGCTAGAGATGGCGGTTACGAGCAGTACTTC. This gives the protein CSARDGGYEQYF.